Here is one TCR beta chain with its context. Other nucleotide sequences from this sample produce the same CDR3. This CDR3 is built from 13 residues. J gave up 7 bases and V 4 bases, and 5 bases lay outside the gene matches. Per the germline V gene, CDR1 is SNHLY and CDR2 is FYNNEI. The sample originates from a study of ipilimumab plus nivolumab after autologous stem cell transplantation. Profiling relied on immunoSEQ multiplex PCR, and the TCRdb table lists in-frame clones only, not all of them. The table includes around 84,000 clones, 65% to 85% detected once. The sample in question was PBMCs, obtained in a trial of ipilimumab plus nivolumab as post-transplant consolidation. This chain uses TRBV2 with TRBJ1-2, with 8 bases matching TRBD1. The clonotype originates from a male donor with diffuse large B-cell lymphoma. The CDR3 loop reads CASSANRGGGYTF. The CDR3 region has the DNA TGTGCCAGCAGTGCCAACAGGGGGGGTGGCTACACCTTC. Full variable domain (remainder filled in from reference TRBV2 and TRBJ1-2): EPEVTQTPSHQVTQMGQEVILRCVPISNHLYFYWYRQILGQKVEFLVSFYNNEISEKSEIFDDQFSVERPDGSNFTLKIRSTKLEDSAMYFCASSANRGGGYTFGSGTRLTVV.